Listed here are 18 T cell receptor beta chains from one sample, sequenced in a study of T cell changes during pregnancy in multiple sclerosis. Generated by immunoSEQ multiplex PCR, the TCRdb table keeps only in-frame clones and is missing some. The data show around 45,000 clones, 85% to 95% seen once. The source material was CD4+ T cells from peripheral blood mononuclear cells, sampled in the third trimester of pregnancy. Source of these receptors: a female donor with multiple sclerosis, enrolled in a pregnancy study.

The rearrangement joins TRBV4-3 to TRBJ2-7, with D perhaps TRBD2 (6 bases). Trimming took off 1 base at V and 0 bases at J, with 10 bases between the two ends. The CDR3 runs to 15 residues. Germline V gene sequence: CDR1 LGHNA, CDR2 YSLEER. The CDR3 sequence is CASSQVGGDSYEQYF. The DNA of the CDR3 is TGCGCCAGCAGCCAAGTGGGGGGAGACTCCTACGAGCAGTACTTC.

CDR3 nucleotides: TGTGCCAGCAGCCCTCGGGGAGGTGGGCAGAACACTGAAGCTTTCTTT. This codes for CASSPRGGGQNTEAFF. The chain employs TRBV7-9 and TRBJ1-1; D is ambiguous. The CDR3 contains 16 residues. V lost 5 bases and J lost 1, with 17 bases in between. CDR1 and CDR2 from the germline V gene are SEHNR and FQNEAQ (reference sequence).

The genes are TRBV19 and TRBJ2-3; D perhaps matches TRBD2 (6 bases). V was cut by 7 bases and J by 4 bases, with 12 bases left in between. Germline V lookup: CDR1 LNHDA, CDR2 SQIVND (reference sequence). The CDR3 spans 13 residues. CDR3 protein: CASKSGWADTQYF. The CDR3 DNA reads TGTGCCAGTAAGAGCGGGTGGGCAGATACGCAGTATTTT.

The genes are TRBV6-1 and TRBJ1-1; D unclear. The V and J ends lost 2 bases and 1 base respectively, with 8 bases between them. CDR3 length: 14 amino acids. Germline values: CDR1 MNHNS, CDR2 SASEGT. The CDR3 DNA reads as TGTGCCAGCAGTGAAATTATCGGGAACACTGAAGCTTTCTTT. Translating it yields CASSEIIGNTEAFF.

The J gene is TRBJ2-1, the V gene TRBV7-3; 11 nucleotides agree with TRBD2. The J segment lost 1 base and the V segment lost 2 bases, leaving 1 base of the junction unmatched. Germline V gives CDR1 SGHTA, CDR2 FQGTGA. The CDR3 extends over 16 amino acids. Here the CDR3 reads CASSLVAGGSYNEQFF. DNA for the CDR3: TGTGCCAGCAGCTTAGTAGCGGGAGGGTCCTACAATGAGCAGTTCTTC.

The chain recombines TRBV5-1 with TRBJ1-1; tentatively, D is TRBD1 (6 bases). CDR1 SGHRS and CDR2 YFSETQ come from the germline V gene. This CDR3 is built from 13 residues. The V and J ends lost 2 bases and 5 bases respectively, with 10 bases between them. In DNA form, the CDR3 reads TGCGCCAGCAGCTTCGAGGGGGTGACTGAAGCTTTCTTT. Translating gives CASSFEGVTEAFF.

This chain connects TRBV7-2 to TRBJ2-2, with no clear D. This CDR3 has 13 residues. V gave up 1 base and J gave up 5 bases, with 5 bases separating them. CDR1 and CDR2 (germline): SGHTA, FQGNSA. DNA of the CDR3: TGTGCCAGCAGCTTAGTCCCAACCGGGGAGCTGTTTTTT. Translated, it gives CASSLVPTGELFF.

V usage is TRBV5-1 and J usage is TRBJ2-5; no definite D call. This CDR3 is 14 amino acids long. The V gene's germline CDR1 is SGHRS and CDR2 YFSETQ. Trimming took off 4 bases at V and 0 bases at J, with 10 bases between the two ends. CDR3 amino acids: CASSTYSYQETQYF. For the CDR3, the DNA is TGCGCCAGCAGCACGTACAGCTACCAAGAGACCCAGTACTTC.

The chain couples TRBV18 to TRBJ2-1; the match to TRBD1 covers 9 bases. V trimming: 5 bases; J trimming: 7 bases; junction bases outside the gene matches: 15. Germline assignment: CDR1 KGHSH and CDR2 LQKENI. This CDR3 is built from 17 residues. The CDR3 spells CASSTYPGTGYGNEQFF. DNA for the CDR3: TGTGCCAGCTCAACTTACCCCGGGACAGGGTATGGGAATGAGCAGTTCTTC.

The rearrangement uses TRBV30 and TRBJ1-2; tentative D call: TRBD1 (6 bases). Trimming shortened V by 3 bases and J by 7 bases, and 15 bases separated the two germline ends. Per the germline V gene, CDR1 is GTSNPN and CDR2 is SVGIG (reference sequence). This CDR3 contains 13 residues. The CDR3 DNA sequence: TGTGCCTGGAGACCACAGGGTTTTCTTGGCTACACCTTC. This translates into CAWRPQGFLGYTF.

V usage is TRBV28 and J usage is TRBJ1-3; 7 bases agree with TRBD1. The CDR3 sequence is 14 residues long. Unmatched junction bases numbered 4, after V lost 6 bases and J lost 2 bases. Germline V lookup: CDR1 MDHEN, CDR2 SYDVKM. As DNA, the CDR3 is TGTGCCAGCAGACCCGGGACAGCTGGAAACACCATATATTTT. It translates to CASRPGTAGNTIYF.

This clone has more than one count but fewer than ten. J is TRBJ1-2 and V is TRBV12-5; D uncertain. Germline assignment: CDR1 LGHNT and CDR2 FRNRAP. The CDR3 has 15 amino acids. With 1 base removed from V and 0 bases from J, the gap between germline ends came to 9 bases. CDR3 residues: CASGLAQNTNYGYTF. CDR3 DNA sequence: TGTGCTAGTGGTTTGGCCCAGAATACTAACTATGGCTACACCTTC. The whole variable domain, filled in from reference TRBV12-5 and TRBJ1-2, reads DARVTQTPRHKVTEMGQEVTMRCQPILGHNTVFWYRQTMMQGLELLAYFRNRAPLDDSGMPKDRFSAEMPDATLATLKIQPSEPRDSAVYFCASGLAQNTNYGYTFGSGTRLTVV.

The gene calls are TRBV28 and TRBJ2-1; D uncertain. From germline, CDR1 is MDHEN and CDR2 SYDVKM. The CDR3 covers 15 residues. Trimming left V 2 bases short and J 6 bases short, with 14 bases between. The CDR3 DNA is TGTGCCAGCAGTTTAGTGGTTCCCCTACCCAATGAGCAGTTCTTC. Protein product: CASSLVVPLPNEQFF.

The chain couples TRBV5-7 to TRBJ2-4; 7 bases are a match to TRBD2. TRBV5-7 is an ORF for which the function is uncertain. V shed 2 bases and J 0 bases; nucleotides not matched to a gene: 8. This CDR3 region has 17 residues. The CDR3 here is CASSFLSSGQAKNIQYF. In nucleotides, the CDR3 is TGTGCCAGCAGCTTTCTATCTAGCGGACAAGCCAAAAACATTCAGTACTTC.

V gene TRBV29-1 combines with J gene TRBJ2-2, with 7 bases fitting TRBD1. The J segment lost 4 bases and the V segment lost 4 bases, leaving 3 bases of the junction unmatched. CDR1 SQVTM and CDR2 ANQGSEA come from the germline V gene. The CDR3 runs to 13 residues. The CDR3 is CSVGHRGTGELFF. The CDR3 DNA follows: TGCAGCGTTGGCCACAGGGGCACCGGGGAGCTGTTTTTT.

The genes are TRBV7-9 and TRBJ2-3, with a tentative D call TRBD2 (6 bases). The germline CDR1 and CDR2 sequences are SEHNR and FQNEAQ (reference sequence). The CDR3 runs 15 residues. The V end was cut by 0 bases, the J end by 6 bases, with 13 bases between. CDR3 sequence (DNA): TGTGCCAGCAGCTTAGCGGGGAGGTGGATCGATACGCAGTATTTT. This encodes CASSLAGRWIDTQYF.

V usage is TRBV6-1 and J usage is TRBJ2-1; TRBD2 agrees at 10 bases. This CDR3 comprises 15 residues. Germline V gene lookup returns CDR1 MNHNS and CDR2 SASEGT. The J segment lost 7 bases and the V segment lost 2 bases, leaving 5 bases of the junction unmatched. CDR3 region: CASSESGRASNEQFF. CDR3 coding DNA: TGTGCCAGCAGTGAAAGCGGGAGGGCCTCGAATGAGCAGTTCTTC.

The J gene is TRBJ2-1, the V gene TRBV7-2; D is perhaps TRBD2 (5 bases). Germline lookup yields CDR1 SGHTA and CDR2 FQGNSA. This CDR3 is built from 15 residues. The germline V and J ends were trimmed by 2 bases and 3 bases, with 11 bases remaining between them. The CDR3 region has the DNA TGTGCCAGCAGCTTACACGGGAATCACTACAATGAGCAGTTCTTC. Translation: CASSLHGNHYNEQFF.